This TCR beta chain is drawn from a study of blood T cell repertoires in COVID-19. Profiled with immunoSEQ multiplex PCR; TCRdb holds only in-frame clones, not every one. The table includes 60,000 to 85,000 clones, 70% to 80% detected once. This CDR3 is built from 13 residues. Germline CDR1 and CDR2: SGHRS and YFSETQ. V was pared by 4 bases and J by 2 bases, with 9 bases between. This receptor was obtained from a human donor in a cohort sampled during active COVID-19. The sample was peripheral blood. The chain uses TRBV5-1 and TRBJ2-5, with TRBD1 as a possible D gene (6 bases). CDR3 sequence: CASSLGTQETQYF. Here the CDR3 DNA reads TGCGCCAGCAGCCTGGGGACACAAGAGACCCAGTACTTC.